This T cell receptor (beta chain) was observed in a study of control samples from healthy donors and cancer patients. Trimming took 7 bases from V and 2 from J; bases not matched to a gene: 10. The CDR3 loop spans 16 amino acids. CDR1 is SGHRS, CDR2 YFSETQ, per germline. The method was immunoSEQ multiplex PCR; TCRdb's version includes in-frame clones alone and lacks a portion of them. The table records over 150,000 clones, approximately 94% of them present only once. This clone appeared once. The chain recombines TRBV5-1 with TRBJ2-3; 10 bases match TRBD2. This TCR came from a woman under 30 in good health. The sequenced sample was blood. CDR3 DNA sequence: TGCGCCAGCTCGCCCCTAGCGGGGGCCGTCACAGATACGCAGTATTTT. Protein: CASSPLAGAVTDTQYF. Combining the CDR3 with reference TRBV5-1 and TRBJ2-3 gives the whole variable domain KAGVTQTPRYLIKTRGQQVTLSCSPISGHRSVSWYQQTPGQGLQFLFEYFSETQRNKGNFPGRFSGRQFSNSRSEMNVSTLELGDSALYLCASSPLAGAVTDTQYFGPGTRLTVL.